The clone carrying this T cell receptor beta chain showed up just a few times. Its specificity is unknown. The data belong to a study of T cells in Graves' hyperthyroidism and ophthalmopathy. Newly diagnosed hyperthyroidism, duration under 2 months, in patients aged 18 to 65. Lactation, pregnancy, other autoimmune disease or uncontrolled infection led to exclusion of patients. Clinical symptoms, serum thyroxine and TRAb, thyroid ultrasound and orbital computed tomography were used for the diagnoses. Study-level results: The model foresaw ophthalmopathy a median around seven months prior to onset.

Amplification of TCR beta CDR3 regions was performed using RNA transcripts as template. An initial round of RT-PCR targeting the TCR CDR3 relied on the HTBI primer set. One entry per CDR3 protein results from TCRdb running MiXCR on the multiplex PCR reads. Of 600,000 or so distinct CDR3 sequences listed, more than 45% are singletons. The specimen sequenced was peripheral blood or thyroid tissue (not recorded which). The clonotype originates from a woman under 30 with Graves' hyperthyroidism.

The CDR3 reads CASSYLDRGYEQYF. CDR3 nucleotide sequence: TGTGCCAGCAGTTACCTGGACAGAGGCTACGAGCAGTACTTC. The rearrangement links TRBV6-5 to TRBJ2-7, with D possibly TRBD1 on 6 matching bases. Looked up from germline, CDR1 is MNHEY and CDR2 is SVGAGI. The V end was cut by 2 bases, the J end by 3 bases, with 11 bases between. This CDR3 contains 14 residues.